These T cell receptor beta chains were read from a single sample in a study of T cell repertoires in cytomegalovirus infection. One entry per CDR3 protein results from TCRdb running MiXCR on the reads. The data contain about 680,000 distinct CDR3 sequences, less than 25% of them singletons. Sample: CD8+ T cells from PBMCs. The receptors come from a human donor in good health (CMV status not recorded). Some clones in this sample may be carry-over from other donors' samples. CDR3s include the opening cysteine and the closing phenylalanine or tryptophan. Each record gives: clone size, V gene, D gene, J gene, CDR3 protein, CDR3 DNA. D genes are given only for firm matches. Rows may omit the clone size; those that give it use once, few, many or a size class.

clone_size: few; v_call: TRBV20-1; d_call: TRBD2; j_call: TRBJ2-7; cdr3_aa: CSARASGTSVYEQYF; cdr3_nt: TGCAGTGCTAGAGCTTCTGGGACTAGTGTGTACGAGCAGTACTTC
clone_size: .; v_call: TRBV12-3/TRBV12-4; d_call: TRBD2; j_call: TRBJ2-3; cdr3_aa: CASSWTSGFTDTQYF; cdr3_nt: TGTGCCAGCAGCTGGACTAGCGGTTTCACAGATACGCAGTATTTT
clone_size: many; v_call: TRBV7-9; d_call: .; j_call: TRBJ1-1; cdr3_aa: CASTPSASLEAFF; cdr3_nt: TGTGCCAGCACCCCCTCAGCAAGCCTTGAAGCTTTCTTT
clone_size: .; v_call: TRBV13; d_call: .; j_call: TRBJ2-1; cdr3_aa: CASSSRVNYNEQFF; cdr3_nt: TGTGCCAGCAGCTCCAGGGTGAACTACAATGAGCAGTTCTTC
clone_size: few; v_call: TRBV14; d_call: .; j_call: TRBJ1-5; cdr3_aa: CASSQVIPNQPQHF; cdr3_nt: TGTGCCAGCAGCCAAGTGATCCCCAATCAGCCCCAGCATTTT
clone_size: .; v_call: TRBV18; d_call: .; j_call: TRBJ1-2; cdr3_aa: CASSLDGLYGYTF; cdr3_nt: TGTGCCAGCTCACTGGACGGCCTCTATGGCTACACCTTC
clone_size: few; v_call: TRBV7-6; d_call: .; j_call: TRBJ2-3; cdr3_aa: CASSPPLIPGRRTEVAQYF; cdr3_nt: TGTGCCAGCAGCCCCCCCCTTATTCCGGGACGGAGGACCGAAGTTGCGCAGTATTTT
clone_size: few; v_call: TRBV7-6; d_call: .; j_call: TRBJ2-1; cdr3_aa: CASRGVGEQFF; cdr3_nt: TGTGCCAGCAGAGGGGTAGGTGAGCAGTTCTTC
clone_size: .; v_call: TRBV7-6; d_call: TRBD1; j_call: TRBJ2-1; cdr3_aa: CASRHGTGGAYNEQFF; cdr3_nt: TGTGCCAGCAGACACGGGACAGGGGGCGCCTACAATGAGCAGTTCTTC
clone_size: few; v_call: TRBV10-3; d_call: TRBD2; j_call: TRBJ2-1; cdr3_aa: CATTSGGLHNEQFF; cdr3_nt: TGTGCCACCACTAGCGGGGGGTTGCACAATGAGCAGTTCTTC
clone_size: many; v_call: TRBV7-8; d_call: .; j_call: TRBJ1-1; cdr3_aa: CASSYPWRGAGTEAFF; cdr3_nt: TGTGCCAGCAGTTACCCTTGGCGGGGGGCAGGCACTGAAGCTTTCTTT
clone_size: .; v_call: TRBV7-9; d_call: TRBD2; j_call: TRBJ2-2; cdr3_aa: CASSTPGRGGGELFF; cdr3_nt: TGTGCCAGCAGCACACCCGGACGGGGGGGCGGGGAGCTGTTTTTT
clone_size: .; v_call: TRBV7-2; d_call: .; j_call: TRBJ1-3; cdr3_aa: CASTSGNTIYF; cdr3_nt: TGTGCCAGCACCTCCGGGAACACCATATATTTT
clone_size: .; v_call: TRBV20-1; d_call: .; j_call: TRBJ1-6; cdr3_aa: CSASDGRNSPLHF; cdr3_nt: TGCAGTGCTTCGGACGGGAGGAATTCACCCCTCCACTTT
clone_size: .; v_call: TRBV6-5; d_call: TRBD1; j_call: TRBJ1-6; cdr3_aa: CASTLPRQGNSPLHF; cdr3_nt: TGTGCCAGCACCCTGCCACGACAGGGGAATTCACCCCTCCACTTT
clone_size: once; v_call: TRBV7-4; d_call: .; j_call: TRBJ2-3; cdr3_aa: CASSLDPLGPDTQYF; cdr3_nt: TGTGCCAGCAGCTTGGATCCCTTGGGGCCAGATACGCAGTATTTT
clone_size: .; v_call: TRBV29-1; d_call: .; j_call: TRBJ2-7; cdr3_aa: CSVVRGYGEQYF; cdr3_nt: TGCAGCGTTGTTCGGGGGTACGGCGAGCAGTACTTC
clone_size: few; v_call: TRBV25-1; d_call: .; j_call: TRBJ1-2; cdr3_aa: CASSSGGVDGYTF; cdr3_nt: TGTGCCAGCAGTTCCGGGGGGGTAGATGGCTACACCTTC
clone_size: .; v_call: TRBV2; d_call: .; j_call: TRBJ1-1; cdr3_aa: CASSEPAGLEAFF; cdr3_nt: TGTGCCAGCAGTGAACCGGCAGGGCTTGAAGCTTTCTTT
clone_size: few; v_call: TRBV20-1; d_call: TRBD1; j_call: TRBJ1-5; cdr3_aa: CSARGQGFYSNQPQHF; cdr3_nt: TGCAGTGCTAGGGGACAGGGATTCTATAGCAATCAGCCCCAGCATTTT
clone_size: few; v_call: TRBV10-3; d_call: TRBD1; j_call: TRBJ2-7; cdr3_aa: CAISEDREGEQYF; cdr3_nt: TGTGCCATCAGTGAGGACAGGGAAGGAGAGCAGTACTTC